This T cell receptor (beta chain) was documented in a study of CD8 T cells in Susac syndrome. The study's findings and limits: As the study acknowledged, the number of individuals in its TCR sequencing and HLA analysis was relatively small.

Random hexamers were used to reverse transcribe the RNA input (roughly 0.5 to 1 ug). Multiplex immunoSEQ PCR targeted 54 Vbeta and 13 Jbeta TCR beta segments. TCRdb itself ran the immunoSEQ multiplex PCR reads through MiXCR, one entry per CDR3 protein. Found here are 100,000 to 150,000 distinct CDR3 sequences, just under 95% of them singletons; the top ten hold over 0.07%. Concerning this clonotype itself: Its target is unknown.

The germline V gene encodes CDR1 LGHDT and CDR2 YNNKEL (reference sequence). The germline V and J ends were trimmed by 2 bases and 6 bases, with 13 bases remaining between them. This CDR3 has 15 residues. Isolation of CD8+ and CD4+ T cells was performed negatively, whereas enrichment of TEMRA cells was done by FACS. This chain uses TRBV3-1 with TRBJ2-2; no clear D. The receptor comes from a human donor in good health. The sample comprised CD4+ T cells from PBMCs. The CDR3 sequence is CASSQSNRWAGELFF. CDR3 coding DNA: TGTGCCAGCAGCCAAAGCAACCGGTGGGCCGGGGAGCTGTTTTTT.